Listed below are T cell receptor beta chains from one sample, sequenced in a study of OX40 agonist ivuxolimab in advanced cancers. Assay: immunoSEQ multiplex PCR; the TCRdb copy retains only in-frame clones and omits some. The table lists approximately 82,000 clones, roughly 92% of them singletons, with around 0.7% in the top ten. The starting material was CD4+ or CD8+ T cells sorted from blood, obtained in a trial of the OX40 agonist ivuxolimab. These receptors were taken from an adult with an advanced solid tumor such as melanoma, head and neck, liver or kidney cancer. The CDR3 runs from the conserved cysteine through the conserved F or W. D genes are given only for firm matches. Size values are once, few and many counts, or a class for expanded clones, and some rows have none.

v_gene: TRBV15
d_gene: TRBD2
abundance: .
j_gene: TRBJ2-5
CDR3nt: TGTGCCACCAGCAGAGATCCGGCTAGCGGGAGGGACGCAGAGACCCAGTACTTC
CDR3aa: CATSRDPASGRDAETQYF

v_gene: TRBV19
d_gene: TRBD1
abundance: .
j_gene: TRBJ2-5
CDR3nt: TGTGCCAGTAAACTACAGGGGGTGGAGACCCAGTACTTC
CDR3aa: CASKLQGVETQYF

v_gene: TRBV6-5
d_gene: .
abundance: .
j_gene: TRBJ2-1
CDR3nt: TGTGCCAGCAGTTGGAGGGGTGAGCAGTTCTTC
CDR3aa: CASSWRGEQFF

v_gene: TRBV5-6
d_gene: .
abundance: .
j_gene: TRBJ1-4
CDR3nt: TGTGCCAGCAGCCGCGGTACAGTTAATGAAAAACTGTTTTTT
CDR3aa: CASSRGTVNEKLFF

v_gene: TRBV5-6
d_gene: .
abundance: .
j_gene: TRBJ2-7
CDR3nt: TGTGCCAGCAGCCTGGGCGGCTGGACAGAACGCCTTCTAACCCTCGAGCAGTACTTC
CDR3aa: CASSLGGWTERLLTLEQYF

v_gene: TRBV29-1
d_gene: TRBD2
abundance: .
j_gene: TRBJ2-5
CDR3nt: TGCAGCGTTGCCCTCCGGGCCGGTCGGTCTAGCGGTCTCCAAGAGACCCAGTACTTC
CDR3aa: CSVALRAGRSSGLQETQYF

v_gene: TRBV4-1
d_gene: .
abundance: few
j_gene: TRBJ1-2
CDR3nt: TGCGCCAGCAGCCAAGAACCGGGTCACGGCTACACCTTC
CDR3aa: CASSQEPGHGYTF

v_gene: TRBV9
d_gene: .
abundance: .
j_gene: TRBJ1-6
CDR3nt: TGTGCCAGCAGCGTCGACAGTAATTCACCCCTCCACTTT
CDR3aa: CASSVDSNSPLHF

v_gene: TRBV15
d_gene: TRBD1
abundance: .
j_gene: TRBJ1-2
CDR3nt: TGTGCCACCAGCAGAGCGAGACAGGGCTCCGGCTACACCTTC
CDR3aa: CATSRARQGSGYTF

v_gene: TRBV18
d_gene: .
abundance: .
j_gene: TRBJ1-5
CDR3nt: TGTGCCAGCTCACCACAGGAGCTCAGCAATCAGCCCCAGCATTTT
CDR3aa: CASSPQELSNQPQHF

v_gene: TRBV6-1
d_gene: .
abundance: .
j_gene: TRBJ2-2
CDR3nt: TGTGCCGTCGGGGGGCCCGCGAACACCGGGGAGCTGTTTTTT
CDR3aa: CAVGGPANTGELFF